Presented here are 27 T cell receptor beta chains from one specimen sequenced in a study of blood T cell repertoires in COVID-19. Sequencing was performed with immunoSEQ multiplex PCR; in TCRdb, only in-frame clones are kept and a portion is missing. The table lists around 190,000 clones, 80% to 90% of them singletons. Material for sequencing was peripheral blood. These receptors came from a man aged 18 to 30 who had recovered from COVID-19.

This sequence joins TRBV7-6 and TRBJ2-7, with 12 positions matching TRBD2. The CDR3 has 18 amino acids. The trim removed 1 base at V and 3 bases at J, leaving 10 bases unmatched. The V gene's germline CDR1 is SGHVS and CDR2 FNYEAQ. The CDR3 DNA sequence: TGTGCCAGCAGCTTAGAACTAGCGGGAGGCCCTATCTTCTACGAGCAGTACTTC. This translates into CASSLELAGGPIFYEQYF.

The gene calls are TRBV6-6 and TRBJ2-7; D remains ambiguous. In germline, CDR1 is MNHNY, CDR2 SVGAGI (reference sequence). Trimming removed 7 bases at V and 3 bases at J, with 16 bases between. There are 14 residues in the CDR3. The CDR3 DNA is TGTGCCAGCACTGGGTGGGCCGTAGGCTACGAGCAGTACTTC. It is translated as CASTGWAVGYEQYF.

The rearrangement links TRBV5-1 to TRBJ2-2; TRBD2 is a possible D gene (6 bases). Germline CDR1 is SGHRS and CDR2 is YFSETQ. Trimming removed 0 bases at V and 3 bases at J, with 9 bases between. This CDR3 spans 15 amino acids. The CDR3: CASSLESGDTGELFF. CDR3 sequence (DNA): TGCGCCAGCAGCTTGGAGTCGGGGGACACCGGGGAGCTGTTTTTT.

The rearrangement joins TRBV5-5 to TRBJ1-3; 9 nucleotides align to TRBD1. Germline assignment: CDR1 SGHKS and CDR2 YYEKEE (reference sequence). The CDR3 extends over 16 amino acids. The J segment lost 0 bases and the V segment lost 8 bases, leaving 9 bases of the junction unmatched. CDR3 in DNA: TGTGCCAGTAACAGGGGGCGCGGGCCCTCTGGAAACACCATATATTTT. Amino acid sequence: CASNRGRGPSGNTIYF.

The chain employs TRBV19 and TRBJ2-6; TRBD2 matches 10 bases. CDR3 length: 16 residues. Germline CDR1 reads LNHDA; CDR2 reads SQIVND (reference sequence). V was clipped by 8 bases and J by 3 bases; unmatched bases: 7. The CDR3 DNA sequence: TGTGCCAGTTCTAAGTTAGCGGGAGGTGGGGCCAACGTCCTGACTTTC. Encoded protein: CASSKLAGGGANVLTF.

This rearrangement joins TRBV7-9 to TRBJ2-3, with D possibly TRBD1 on 5 matching bases. This CDR3 spans 15 amino acids. CDR1 and CDR2 from the germline V gene are SEHNR and FQNEAQ (reference sequence). Trimming took 1 base from V and 1 from J, leaving 9 bases between them. The CDR3 DNA reads TGTGCCAGCAGCTTAGGGGGCTATCGCACAGATACGCAGTATTTT. Encoded protein: CASSLGGYRTDTQYF. The whole variable domain, remainder taken from reference TRBV7-9 and TRBJ2-3, is DTGVSQNPRHKITKRGQNVTFRCDPISEHNRLYWYRQTLGQGPEFLTYFQNEAQLEKSRLLSDRFSAERPKGSFSTLEIQRTEQGDSAMYLCASSLGGYRTDTQYFGPGTRLTVL.

CDR3 loop: CASSVGGQGGHTGELFF. The CDR3 nucleotides are TGTGCCAGCAGCGTAGGGGGACAGGGGGGACACACCGGGGAGCTGTTTTTT. The chain joins TRBV9 to TRBJ2-2; 11 nucleotides align to TRBD1. V lost 0 bases to trimming and J lost 3 bases; unmatched junction nucleotides: 4. The CDR3 sequence is 17 residues long. Germline CDR1 reads SGDLS; CDR2 reads YYNGEE.

V is TRBV7-8 and J is TRBJ2-5, with 9 bases fitting TRBD2. Germline V gene sequence: CDR1 SGHVS, CDR2 FQNEAQ. This CDR3 has 15 amino acids. J gave up 6 bases and V 0 bases, and 5 bases lay outside the gene matches. CDR3 protein: CASSLAFGLAKTQYF. The CDR3 nucleotides are TGTGCCAGCAGCTTAGCTTTCGGACTAGCGAAGACCCAGTACTTC. Looking up the rest from reference TRBV7-8 and TRBJ2-5 gives the full variable domain: GAGVSQSPRYKVAKRGQDVALRCDPISGHVSLFWYQQALGQGPEFLTYFQNEAQLDKSGLPSDRFFAERPEGSVSTLKIQRTQQEDSAVYLCASSLAFGLAKTQYFGPGTRLLVL.

The V and J genes are TRBV25-1 and TRBJ2-7, with 11 positions matching TRBD1. The CDR3 is made up of 16 amino acids. V lost 2 bases and J lost 4; bases outside the gene matches: 7. CDR1 and CDR2 from the germline V gene are MGHDK and SYGVNS. The CDR3: CASSEPPGDRGYEQYF. The CDR3 bases are TGTGCCAGCAGTGAACCTCCCGGGGACAGGGGGTACGAGCAGTACTTC.

The chain joins TRBV7-8 to TRBJ2-1; D gene ambiguous. The CDR3 runs 15 residues. Trimming took 1 base from V and 2 from J, leaving 9 bases between them. Germline V CDR1 and CDR2: SGHVS, FQNEAQ. CDR3: CASSLGLVTYNEQFF. DNA of the CDR3: TGTGCCAGCAGCTTAGGGCTAGTGACCTACAATGAGCAGTTCTTC.

The chain joins TRBV7-2 to TRBJ2-2; D unresolved. Per germline, CDR1 SGHTA and CDR2 FQGNSA. This CDR3 spans 14 amino acids. Trimming pared 3 bases from V and 4 bases from J, leaving 9 bases between. This chain's CDR3 is CASSFPRATGELFF. CDR3 coding DNA: TGTGCCAGCAGCTTTCCGAGAGCCACCGGGGAGCTGTTTTTT.

The chain has TRBV7-9 and TRBJ2-7; D not certain. The germline gives CDR1 SEHNR, CDR2 FQNEAQ (reference sequence). V lost 1 base and J lost 4, with 11 bases in between. The length of the CDR3 is 14 residues. For the CDR3, the DNA is TGTGCCAGCAGCTTAGTTCAGGTCCCGTACGAGCAGTACTTC. Translation: CASSLVQVPYEQYF. Using reference TRBV7-9 and TRBJ2-7 for the parts outside the CDR3, the full variable domain is DTGVSQNPRHKITKRGQNVTFRCDPISEHNRLYWYRQTLGQGPEFLTYFQNEAQLEKSRLLSDRFSAERPKGSFSTLEIQRTEQGDSAMYLCASSLVQVPYEQYFGPGTRLTVT.

This chain joins TRBV5-5 and TRBJ2-2, with D unresolved. Germline assignment: CDR1 SGHKS and CDR2 YYEKEE (reference sequence). V lost 4 bases, J lost 4 bases, and 11 bases lay in between. This CDR3 has 14 residues. The CDR3 here is CASSPLPVTGELFF. The CDR3 DNA reads TGTGCCAGCAGCCCCCTTCCGGTCACCGGGGAGCTGTTTTTT.

This clone occurred once. V gene TRBV3-1 (or the pseudogene TRBV3-2) combines with J gene TRBJ1-6; D ambiguous. The CDR3 runs 14 residues. V lost 6 bases and J 5 bases, leaving 11 bases between the germline ends. Per germline, CDR1 LGHDT and CDR2 YNNKEL (reference sequence). The CDR3 sequence: CASSDTGNNSPLHF. The CDR3 DNA is TGTGCCAGCAGTGATACCGGGAATAATTCACCCCTCCACTTT.

A remark on this clone: Other DNA sequences in the sample encode the same CDR3. The chain carries TRBV7-9 and TRBJ2-2; possible D gene TRBD1, 6 bases. Between the trimmed V and J ends, which lost 6 bases and 5 bases, there was a span of 10 bases. The germline V gene encodes CDR1 SEHNR and CDR2 FQNEAQ (reference sequence). The CDR3 extends over 13 amino acids. The CDR3 DNA reads TGTGCCAGCAGTTCTACAGGGACCGGGGAGCTGTTTTTT. Its protein is CASSSTGTGELFF.

A single count supports this clone. The chain employs TRBV19 and TRBJ2-7, with D tentatively TRBD1 (6 bases). CDR1 is LNHDA and CDR2 is SQIVND in the germline V gene (reference sequence). Trimming cost V 5 bases and J 1 base, with 12 bases left between them. This CDR3 region has 14 residues. CDR3 nucleotides: TGTGCCAGTAGTTCCACAGGACAGTCCTACGAGCAGTACTTC. Encoded protein: CASSSTGQSYEQYF.

This clone was found once. The chain joins TRBV7-8 to TRBJ1-6; 7 bases align to TRBD1. The CDR3 spans 14 residues. The J segment lost 8 bases and the V segment lost 2 bases, leaving 3 bases of the junction unmatched. Germline-derived CDR1 and CDR2 are SGHVS and FQNEAQ. CDR3: CASSLRTGDSPLHF. The CDR3 nucleotides are TGTGCCAGCAGCTTAAGGACAGGTGATTCACCCCTCCACTTT.

DNA of the CDR3: TGTGCCAGCTCACCACTCCAGGGTAGCGGAGGAAACACCATATATTTT. Protein: CASSPLQGSGGNTIYF. This chain uses TRBV18 with TRBJ1-3; tentatively, D is TRBD1 (5 bases). The CDR3 runs to 16 residues. Trimming cost V 1 base and J 4 bases, with 14 bases left between them. Germline CDR1 and CDR2: KGHSH and LQKENI.

The V gene is TRBV25-1, the J gene TRBJ1-1; D not resolved. Trimming removed 4 bases at V and 6 bases at J, with 21 bases between. The CDR3 covers 16 residues. Germline CDR1 MGHDK, CDR2 SYGVNS. CDR3 residues: CASSGSTGGNSAEAFF. DNA for the CDR3: TGTGCCAGCAGTGGGTCAACGGGAGGGAATAGCGCTGAAGCTTTCTTT.

J is TRBJ2-7 and V is TRBV30, with 8 bases identical to TRBD1. CDR3 size: 15 residues. The trim removed 7 bases at V and 3 bases at J, leaving 14 bases unmatched. Germline assignment: CDR1 GTSNPN and CDR2 SVGIG (reference sequence). Here the CDR3 reads CASLRRDRPDYEQYF. The CDR3, as DNA: TGTGCCTCCCTCCGCCGGGACAGGCCCGACTACGAGCAGTACTTC.

The chain links TRBV28 to TRBJ2-3, with TRBD1 identical over 8 bases. In germline, CDR1 is MDHEN, CDR2 SYDVKM. V shed 4 bases and J 2 bases; nucleotides not matched to a gene: 2. CDR3 size: 14 residues. The DNA of the CDR3 is TGTGCCAGCAGTTACAGGGGGAACACAGATACGCAGTATTTT. Protein sequence: CASSYRGNTDTQYF.

The chain uses TRBV3-1 (or the pseudogene TRBV3-2) and TRBJ2-7; 9 bases match TRBD1. CDR3 length: 16 amino acids. Per the germline V gene, CDR1 is LGHDT and CDR2 is YNNKEL (reference sequence). Germline trimming cut 3 bases from V and 4 bases from J; bases unmatched to any gene: 10. This CDR3 reads CASSQGFTGGAYEQYF. CDR3 DNA sequence: TGTGCCAGCAGCCAGGGGTTCACAGGGGGCGCTTACGAGCAGTACTTC.

The chain recombines TRBV30 with TRBJ1-1; 9 bases are shared with TRBD1. Germline trimming cut 0 bases from V and 10 bases from J; bases unmatched to any gene: 12. The CDR3 covers 15 residues. Germline values: CDR1 GTSNPN, CDR2 SVGIG (reference sequence). Written as DNA, the CDR3 is TGTGCCTGGAGTGTACACCCGGGACAGGGCACAGGAGCTTTCTTT. It encodes CAWSVHPGQGTGAFF.

The sample holds a few counts of this clone. V and J are TRBV29-1 and TRBJ2-5, with 8 positions matching TRBD2. Losses at the gene ends were 7 bases for V and 3 bases for J; bases not matched to a gene: 13. The CDR3 runs 15 residues. Germline V gene data show CDR1 as SQVTM and CDR2 as ANQGSEA. The CDR3 sequence: CSAAGGSGVEETQYF. The CDR3 DNA sequence: TGCAGCGCCGCGGGGGGTAGCGGGGTGGAAGAGACCCAGTACTTC. Supplemented by reference TRBV29-1 and TRBJ2-5, the full variable domain reads SAVISQKPSRDICQRGTSLTIQCQVDSQVTMMFWYRQQPGQSLTLIATANQGSEATYESGFVIDKFPISRPNLTFSTLTVSNMSPEDSSIYLCSAAGGSGVEETQYFGPGTRLLVL.

The chain is built from TRBV4-1 and TRBJ1-1, with D unclear. The CDR3 is 16 amino acids. Per the germline V gene, CDR1 is MGHRA and CDR2 is YSYEKL. V was shortened by 0 bases and J by 2 bases, with 13 bases between the two germline ends. The CDR3 nucleotides read TGCGCCAGCAGCCAAGATGGAGTAAGAGAAAACACTGAAGCTTTCTTT. This encodes CASSQDGVRENTEAFF.

This chain joins TRBV6-2 or TRBV6-3 and TRBJ1-1; D is perhaps TRBD1 (6 bases). The CDR3 spans 15 residues. Looked up from germline, CDR1 is MNHEY and CDR2 is SVGEGT. Trimming stripped 6 bases from V and 3 bases from J, with 17 bases between. As DNA, the CDR3 is TGTGCCAGCAGCCGAACTTTACAGGGCGACACTGAAGCTTTCTTT. It is translated as CASSRTLQGDTEAFF.

This chain joins TRBV19 and TRBJ2-7; 12 nucleotides agree with TRBD2. The CDR3 runs to 15 residues. V gave up 10 bases and J gave up 0 bases; unmatched junction bases: 7. Germline V lookup: CDR1 LNHDA, CDR2 SQIVND (reference sequence). The DNA for the CDR3 is TGTGCCACTCGAAAGACTAGCGGGAGCTCCTACGAGCAGTACTTC. Protein product: CATRKTSGSSYEQYF.